This is a list of T cell receptor beta chains from one sample in a study of cytomegalovirus exposure and HLA in healthy donors. Clones were read by immunoSEQ multiplex PCR, and TCRdb kept only the in-frame ones, dropping some. The table records 110,000 to 150,000 clones, about 75% of them present only once. Sample: PBMCs. These receptors all come from a young man in good health and CMV-seronegative. Both conserved end residues are part of each CDR3. The order of the fields is D gene, J gene, V gene, clone size, CDR3 protein, CDR3 DNA. D genes are given only for firm matches. The size field is filled for only some rows; it gives once, few, many or a size class.

d_gene: -
j_gene: TRBJ2-7
v_gene: TRBV5-1
abundance: few
CDR3aa: CASSISSSSYEQYF
CDR3nt: TGCGCCAGCAGCATATCTTCGAGCTCCTACGAGCAGTACTTC

d_gene: -
j_gene: TRBJ1-2
v_gene: TRBV15
abundance: -
CDR3aa: CATSRGQGIYGYTF
CDR3nt: TGTGCCACCAGCAGAGGGCAGGGAATCTATGGCTACACCTTC

d_gene: TRBD2
j_gene: TRBJ2-5
v_gene: TRBV27
abundance: -
CDR3aa: CASSFRPPFKREQETQYF
CDR3nt: TGTGCCAGCAGTTTTCGACCCCCTTTTAAGCGGGAACAAGAGACCCAGTACTTC

d_gene: TRBD1
j_gene: TRBJ1-1
v_gene: TRBV10-2
abundance: -
CDR3aa: CAKTGDSRTEASF
CDR3nt: TGCGCCAAGACAGGGGATTCTCGGACTGAAGCTTCCTTT

d_gene: -
j_gene: TRBJ2-5
v_gene: TRBV5-1
abundance: -
CDR3aa: CASSPEGVAKTQYF
CDR3nt: TGCGCCAGCAGCCCTGAGGGGGTGGCAAAGACCCAGTACTTC

d_gene: -
j_gene: TRBJ1-5
v_gene: TRBV5-6
abundance: -
CDR3aa: CASSPRRVPQPQHF
CDR3nt: TGTGCCAGCAGCCCGCGGCGGGTCCCCCAGCCCCAGCATTTT

d_gene: TRBD1
j_gene: TRBJ1-4
v_gene: TRBV28
abundance: -
CDR3aa: CASSLGQGEKLFF
CDR3nt: TGTGCCAGCAGTTTGGGACAGGGGGAAAAACTGTTTTTT

d_gene: -
j_gene: TRBJ1-4
v_gene: TRBV28
abundance: -
CDR3aa: CASSPYPQGPGNEKLFF
CDR3nt: TGTGCCAGCAGTCCCTACCCACAGGGCCCAGGGAATGAAAAACTGTTTTTT

d_gene: TRBD1
j_gene: TRBJ1-1
v_gene: TRBV19
abundance: -
CDR3aa: CASKLQGAGGTEAFF
CDR3nt: TGTGCCAGTAAGTTGCAGGGGGCAGGGGGCACTGAAGCTTTCTTT

d_gene: TRBD1
j_gene: TRBJ2-1
v_gene: TRBV6-5
abundance: few
CDR3aa: CASSYSGTVDYNEQFF
CDR3nt: TGTGCCAGCAGTTACTCTGGGACAGTGGACTACAATGAGCAGTTCTTC

d_gene: TRBD1
j_gene: TRBJ1-4
v_gene: TRBV27
abundance: -
CDR3aa: CASSLRGTGGKLFF
CDR3nt: TGTGCCAGCAGTTTAAGGGGGACAGGGGGAAAACTGTTTTTT

d_gene: -
j_gene: TRBJ1-2
v_gene: TRBV6-1
abundance: -
CDR3aa: CASSANRDGYTF
CDR3nt: TGTGCCAGCAGTGCAAACAGGGATGGCTACACCTTC

d_gene: TRBD1
j_gene: TRBJ2-1
v_gene: TRBV15
abundance: few
CDR3aa: CATSRERQGIWNEQFF
CDR3nt: TGTGCCACCAGCAGAGAGCGACAGGGAATCTGGAATGAGCAGTTCTTC

d_gene: TRBD1
j_gene: TRBJ2-7
v_gene: TRBV6-1
abundance: -
CDR3aa: CASSEVQGASYEQYF
CDR3nt: TGTGCCAGCAGTGAAGTTCAGGGGGCATCCTACGAGCAGTACTTC